A selection of T cell receptor beta chains follows, all from one sample in a study of blood T cell repertoires in COVID-19. Clones were sequenced by immunoSEQ multiplex PCR, and TCRdb holds only the in-frame ones, with some missing. Among about 220,000 clones, about 85% were seen once, and the ten largest hold 5.1%. The sequenced sample was peripheral blood. These TCRs come from a woman in her sixties who had recovered from COVID-19. Each CDR3 is given with its conserved first and last residue. Each record gives: D gene, V gene, CDR3 length, J gene, clone size, CDR3 DNA, CDR3 protein. The D gene is left open where the match is weak. Clone size is stated in some rows and not others, as once, few, many or a class when expanded.

>TRBD1|TRBV2|14|TRBJ1-5|-
TGTGCCAGCAGTGCGACAGGGGCCAATCAGCCCCAGCATTTT
CASSATGANQPQHF
>-|TRBV25-1|14|TRBJ2-5|-
TGTGCCAGCAGTGAAGACATAGTCTCGGAGACCCAGTACTTC
CASSEDIVSETQYF
>-|TRBV3-1/TRBV3-2|16|TRBJ2-7|-
TGTGCCAGCAGCCAAAAGTTTAGCACCGAAGGCTACGAGCAGTACTTC
CASSQKFSTEGYEQYF
>TRBD1|TRBV15|14|TRBJ1-1|-
TGTGCCACCAGCAGCGGACAGGCAATCACTGAAGCTTTCTTT
CATSSGQAITEAFF
>TRBD1|TRBV2|13|TRBJ1-5|few
TGTGCCAGCAGGGGGGACAGGGGTCAGCCCCAGCATTTT
CASRGDRGQPQHF
>TRBD2|TRBV7-9|16|TRBJ2-5|-
TGTGCCAGCAGCTTAAGACTAGCCAGAGGGCGAGAGACCCAGTACTTC
CASSLRLARGRETQYF
>-|TRBV7-8|12|TRBJ2-7|-
TGTGCCAGCAGCCCCACTAGGTCCGAGCAGTACTTC
CASSPTRSEQYF
>-|TRBV6-5|13|TRBJ1-1|-
TGTGCCAGCAGCAGGGTGTGGAGAACTGAAGCTTTCTTT
CASSRVWRTEAFF
>-|TRBV6-2/TRBV6-3|15|TRBJ2-3|once
TGTGCCAGCAGTTACGAGGAGGGTAGCACAGATACGCAGTATTTT
CASSYEEGSTDTQYF
>TRBD2|TRBV2|14|TRBJ2-3|-
TGTGCCAGCAAGACTAGCGGGAGTTGGGATACGCAGTATTTT
CASKTSGSWDTQYF
>-|TRBV9|15|TRBJ2-2|-
TGTGCCAGCAGCCCCCGGTTAATAGCGACCGGGGAGCTGTTTTTT
CASSPRLIATGELFF
>-|TRBV5-1|15|TRBJ2-3|-
TGCGCCAGCAGCTTTCGGAGGCCTAGCACAGATACGCAGTATTTT
CASSFRRPSTDTQYF
>TRBD1|TRBV5-1|15|TRBJ1-6|once
TGCGCCAGCAGCCTGTTTGGTCAGGGGGATTCACCCCTCCACTTT
CASSLFGQGDSPLHF
>-|TRBV9|15|TRBJ2-1|-
TGTGCCAGCAGCGTAGGGCTAGCACCCTACAATGAGCAGTTCTTC
CASSVGLAPYNEQFF
>-|TRBV12-3/TRBV12-4|13|TRBJ1-5|-
TGTGCCAGCAGGCCCGGTCCGAATCAGCCCCAGCATTTT
CASRPGPNQPQHF
>TRBD2|TRBV4-3|15|TRBJ2-1|-
TGCGCCTCTCAGAGGGGACTAGCGGGGTACAATGAGCAGTTCTTC
CASQRGLAGYNEQFF
>-|TRBV30|11|TRBJ2-3|-
TGTGCCTGGAGTGTCGGGGGGCCACGGTATTTT
CAWSVGGPRYF
>TRBD2|TRBV24-1|17|TRBJ2-3|-
TGTGCCACCAGTGGTCCCGGGACTAGCGGGGGTTCAGATACGCAGTATTTT
CATSGPGTSGGSDTQYF
>-|TRBV9|15|TRBJ1-3|-
TGTGCCAGCAGCCCCCGGACAGCCTCTGGAAACACCATATATTTT
CASSPRTASGNTIYF
>TRBD1|TRBV24-1|16|TRBJ2-3|few
TGTGCCACCAGTGACAAAACAGGGGTAGGCGCAGATACGCAGTATTTT
CATSDKTGVGADTQYF
>-|TRBV3-1/TRBV3-2|18|TRBJ2-7|-
TGTGCCAGCAGCCAAGATACACCCGCTACTCCTAGTCTCTACGAGCAGTACTTC
CASSQDTPATPSLYEQYF
>-|TRBV20-1|14|TRBJ1-1|once
TGCAGTGCTAGTACAAGGGAGGGTCGCACTGAAGCTTTCTTT
CSASTREGRTEAFF
>-|TRBV2|13|TRBJ1-4|-
TGTGCCAGCAGTCTTCAGGGTATTGAAAAACTGTTTTTT
CASSLQGIEKLFF
>-|TRBV6-6|14|TRBJ2-5|once
TGTGCCAGCAGTTACTTGGGTAGCGTTGAGACCCAGTACTTC
CASSYLGSVETQYF
>TRBD2|TRBV2|13|TRBJ2-7|-
TGTGCCAGCAGGCGGGGGGGTACCTACGAGCAGTACTTC
CASRRGGTYEQYF
>-|TRBV3-1/TRBV3-2|16|TRBJ2-5|once
TGTGCCAGCAGCCAAGGGGGCGGGGCCCTTTCGAGGGCCCAGTACTTC
CASSQGGGALSRAQYF
>-|TRBV5-4|11|TRBJ2-2|-
TGTGCCAGCAGCAGCTCAAGGGAGCTGTTTTTT
CASSSSRELFF
>-|TRBV18|17|TRBJ2-2|-
TGTGCCAGCTCACCACCGGGCAGGGGATCAAACACCGGGGAGCTGTTTTTT
CASSPPGRGSNTGELFF
>TRBD1|TRBV30|15|TRBJ1-2|once
TGTGCCTGGAGTCCAGGTGGGACAGGCGCTTATGGCTACACCTTC
CAWSPGGTGAYGYTF
>-|TRBV4-2|19|TRBJ1-4|-
TGTGCCAGCAGCCAAGTCGGCAGGCCTGCCAGATCAACTAATGAAAAACTGTTTTTT
CASSQVGRPARSTNEKLFF
>-|TRBV27|13|TRBJ1-2|few
TGTGCCAGCAGTAACAGGGATGACTATGGCTACACCTTC
CASSNRDDYGYTF
>-|TRBV4-3|15|TRBJ2-5|few
TGCGCCAGCAGCCAAGATGTGAGGGCCCAAGAGACCCAGTACTTC
CASSQDVRAQETQYF
>TRBD2|TRBV3-1/TRBV3-2|15|TRBJ2-5|once
TGTGCCAGCAGCCAGGACGGACTAGCCCTAAAGACCCAGTACTTC
CASSQDGLALKTQYF